The T cell receptor (beta chain) described here comes from a study of cytomegalovirus exposure and HLA in healthy donors. The wider study: The roughly 130 validation repertoires used the same platform as the roughly 670 first-cohort repertoires (as reported by a later analysis). Findings and caveats of the study: Cytomegalovirus status was reportedly diagnosed by the classifier with high specificity and sensitivity. It was found in a later analysis that first-cohort TCR clusters tended to co-occur in the approximately 130 validation repertoires.

Here immunoSEQ multiplex PCR was the method, and the copy in TCRdb shows in-frame clones only, minus some. The sample has over 100,000 clones, about 90% seen once; the top ten hold roughly 2.2%. As regards this clone: Its antigen remains unknown.

CDR3 length: 14 amino acids. From germline, CDR1 is GTSNPN and CDR2 SVGIG (reference sequence). Between the trimmed V and J ends, which lost 3 bases and 0 bases, there was a span of 11 bases. Material: PBMCs. The chain recombines TRBV30 with TRBJ1-1, with D possibly being TRBD1 (5 bases). The source of this sequence is a young woman in good health and CMV-seronegative. The CDR3 region is CAWSERGLNTEAFF. CDR3 bases: TGTGCCTGGAGCGAACGGGGGTTGAACACTGAAGCTTTCTTT. Together with reference TRBV30 and TRBJ1-1, the CDR3 gives the full variable domain: SQTIHQWPATLVQPVGSPLSLECTVEGTSNPNLYWYRQAAGRGLQLLFYSVGIGQISSEVPQNLSASRPQDRQFILSSKKLLLSDSGFYLCAWSERGLNTEAFFGQGTRLTVV.